This T cell receptor (beta chain) was identified in a study of T cell repertoires in cytomegalovirus infection. As for the study in general: CMV infection and matching HLA type were both indicated by public TCR beta signatures. General study findings and limits: Clonotypes of TCR beta that were HLA-C-restricted and CMV-specific dominated the ex vivo response.

Trimming cost V 4 bases and J 0 bases, with 10 bases left between them. The CDR3 is 15 amino acids. CDR1 and CDR2 from the germline V gene are MDHEN and SYDVKM. This clonotype was seen a handful of times. Its antigen is not known. TCRdb re-analysed the reads in MiXCR, keeping a single row per CDR3 protein. Among hundreds of thousands of distinct CDR3 sequences, about 20% were seen once, and the ten largest hold 18%. The receptor was derived from a human donor in good health (CMV status not recorded). Some clones in this sample may be carry-over from other donors' samples. Sequencing used CD8+ T cells from PBMCs. This chain connects TRBV28 to TRBJ2-1; D unresolved. The CDR3 reads CASSSLRSSYNEQFF. The CDR3 region has the DNA TGTGCCAGCAGTTCTCTTAGGAGCTCCTACAATGAGCAGTTCTTC.